The T cell receptor (beta chain) under discussion was sequenced for a study of blood T cell repertoires in COVID-19. In the study overall: Samples of COVID-19 (acute and convalescent) were obtained from the United States, Italy and Spain. The cDNA or gDNA used as material had been derived from T cells, B-cell-depleted T cells, or PBMCs.

Authors' data handling: How many nucleated cells were present was estimated from reference gene primer amplification. Produced via immunoSEQ multiplex PCR; TCRdb's table is partial and in-frame only. The V and J calls and clone size are taken from that table; D and trimming were inferred from the DNA. Among over 120,000 clones listed, about four fifths were seen once. In Seattle, patients joined the study during active infection and were tracked longitudinally. V lost 1 base and J lost 3; bases outside the gene matches: 5. Germline CDR1 is SEHNR and CDR2 is FQNEAQ (reference sequence). CDR3 length equals 15 residues.

Source material: peripheral blood. This sequence originates from a woman in her 70s with COVID-19, enrolled during active disease. The V call is TRBV7-9, the J call TRBJ1-2; 7 bases map to TRBD1. CDR3 DNA: TGTGCCAGCAGCTTAGAGTTGGGACAGTACTATGGCTACACCTTC. Protein: CASSLELGQYYGYTF.